The present entry profiles one T cell receptor (beta chain) with its context. The same CDR3 can be traced to other DNA sequences in this sample. The data were taken from a study of blood T cell repertoires in COVID-19. About the study: Acute and convalescent COVID-19 specimens originated in the United States, Italy and Spain. T cells, B-cell-depleted T cells, or PBMCs supplied cDNA or gDNA.

In the source study's methods: Amplification of reference gene primers provided the estimated nucleated cell counts. TCRdb keeps only in-frame clones here, not all; method: immunoSEQ multiplex PCR. V and J calls and clone size follow that table, whereas D and trimming were derived from the DNA. There are 130,000 to 150,000 clones in the sample; roughly 80% occur only once, and approximately 38% lies in the top ten. Between the trimmed V and J ends, which lost 5 bases and 2 bases, there was a span of 9 bases. The CDR3 extends over 13 amino acids. Germline CDR1 MDHEN, CDR2 SYDVKM. This sequence originates from a human donor in a cohort sampled during active COVID-19. Sequencing input: peripheral blood. The gene calls are TRBV28 and TRBJ1-2; D may be TRBD1 (6 bases). The CDR3 reads CASSLGQNYGYTF. The CDR3 DNA sequence: TGTGCCAGCAGTCTTGGACAGAACTATGGCTACACCTTC.